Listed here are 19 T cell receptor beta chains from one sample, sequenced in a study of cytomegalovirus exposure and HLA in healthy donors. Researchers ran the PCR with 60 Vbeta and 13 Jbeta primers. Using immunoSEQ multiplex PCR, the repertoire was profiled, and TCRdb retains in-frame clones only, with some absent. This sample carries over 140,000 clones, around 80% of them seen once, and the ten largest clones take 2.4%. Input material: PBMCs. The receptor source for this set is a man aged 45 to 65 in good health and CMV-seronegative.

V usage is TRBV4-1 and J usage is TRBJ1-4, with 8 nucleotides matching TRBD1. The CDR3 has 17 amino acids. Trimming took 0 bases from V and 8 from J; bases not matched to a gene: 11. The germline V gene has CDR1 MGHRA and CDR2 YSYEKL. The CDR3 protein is CASSQETGRGLGEKLFF. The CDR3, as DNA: TGCGCCAGCAGCCAAGAGACAGGCAGGGGGCTTGGCGAAAAACTGTTTTTT.

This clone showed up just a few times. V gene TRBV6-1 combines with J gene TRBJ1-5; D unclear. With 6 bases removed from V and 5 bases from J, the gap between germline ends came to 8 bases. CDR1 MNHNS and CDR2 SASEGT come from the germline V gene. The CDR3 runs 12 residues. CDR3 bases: TGTGCCAGCAGCGACACTCATCAGCCCCAGCATTTT. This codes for CASSDTHQPQHF.

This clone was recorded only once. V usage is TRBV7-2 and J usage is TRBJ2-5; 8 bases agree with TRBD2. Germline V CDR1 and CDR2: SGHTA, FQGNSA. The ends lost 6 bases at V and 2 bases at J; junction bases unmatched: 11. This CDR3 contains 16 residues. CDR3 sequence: CASSPGPAGEQETQYF. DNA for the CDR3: TGTGCCAGCAGTCCGGGCCCAGCGGGGGAGCAAGAGACCCAGTACTTC.

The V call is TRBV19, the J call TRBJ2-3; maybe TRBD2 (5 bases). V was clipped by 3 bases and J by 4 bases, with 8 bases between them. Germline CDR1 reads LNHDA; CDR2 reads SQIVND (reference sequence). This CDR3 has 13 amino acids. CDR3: CASSIPLADTQYF. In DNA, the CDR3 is TGTGCCAGTAGTATCCCACTAGCAGATACGCAGTATTTT.

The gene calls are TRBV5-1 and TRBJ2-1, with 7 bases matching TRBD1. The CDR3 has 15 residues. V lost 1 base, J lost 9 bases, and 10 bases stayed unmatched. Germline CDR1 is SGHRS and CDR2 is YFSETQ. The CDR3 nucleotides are TGCGCCAGCAGCTTGTCAGGGGGTAGGTCTGGTGAGCAGTTCTTC. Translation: CASSLSGGRSGEQFF.

The CDR3: CASSKIGTRLNQPQHF. CDR3 nucleotides: TGTGCCAGCAGCAAAATAGGGACAAGACTGAATCAGCCCCAGCATTTT. The genes are TRBV21-1 and TRBJ1-5; the table gives TRBD1 as D, unverified against the DNA. TRBV21-1 is labeled a pseudogene. The CDR3 loop spans 16 amino acids.

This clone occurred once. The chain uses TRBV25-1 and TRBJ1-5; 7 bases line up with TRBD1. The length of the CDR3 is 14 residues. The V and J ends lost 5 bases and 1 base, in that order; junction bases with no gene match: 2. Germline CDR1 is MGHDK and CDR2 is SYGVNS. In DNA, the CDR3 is TGTGCCAGCAGTAAGACAGGGAGCAATCAGCCCCAGCATTTT. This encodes CASSKTGSNQPQHF.

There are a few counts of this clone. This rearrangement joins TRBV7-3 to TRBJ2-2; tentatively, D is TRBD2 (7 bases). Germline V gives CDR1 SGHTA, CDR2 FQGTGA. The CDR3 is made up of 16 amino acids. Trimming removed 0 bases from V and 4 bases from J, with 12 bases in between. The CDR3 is CASSLTLGGPTGELFF. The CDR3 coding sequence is TGTGCCAGCAGCTTAACGTTGGGGGGGCCCACCGGGGAGCTGTTTTTT.

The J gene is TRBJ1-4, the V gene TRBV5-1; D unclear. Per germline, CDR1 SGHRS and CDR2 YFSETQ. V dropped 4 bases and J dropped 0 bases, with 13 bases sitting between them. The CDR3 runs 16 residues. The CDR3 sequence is CASSPYPGSTNEKLFF. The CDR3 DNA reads TGCGCCAGCAGCCCGTACCCGGGATCAACTAATGAAAAACTGTTTTTT.

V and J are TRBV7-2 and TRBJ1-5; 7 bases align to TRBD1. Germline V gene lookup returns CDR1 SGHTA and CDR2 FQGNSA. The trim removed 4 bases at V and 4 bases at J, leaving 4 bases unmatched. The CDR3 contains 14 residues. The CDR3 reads CASSSAGGNQPQHF. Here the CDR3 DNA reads TGTGCCAGCAGCTCAGCAGGGGGAAATCAGCCCCAGCATTTT.

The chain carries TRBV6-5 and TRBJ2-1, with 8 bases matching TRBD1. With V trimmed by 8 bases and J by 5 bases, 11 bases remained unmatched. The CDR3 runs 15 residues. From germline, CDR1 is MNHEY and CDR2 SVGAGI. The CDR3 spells CASYRGVGADNEQFF. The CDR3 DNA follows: TGTGCCAGCTACAGGGGGGTAGGGGCCGACAATGAGCAGTTCTTC.

The CDR3 loop reads CASSLDSSNTEAFF. The CDR3 DNA is TGTGCCAGCAGCTTGGACAGTTCGAACACTGAAGCTTTCTTT. This chain connects TRBV5-4 to TRBJ1-1; no clear D. V gave up 0 bases and J gave up 1 base, with 7 bases separating them. This CDR3 is built from 14 residues. The germline CDR1 and CDR2 sequences are SGHNT and YYREEE (reference sequence).

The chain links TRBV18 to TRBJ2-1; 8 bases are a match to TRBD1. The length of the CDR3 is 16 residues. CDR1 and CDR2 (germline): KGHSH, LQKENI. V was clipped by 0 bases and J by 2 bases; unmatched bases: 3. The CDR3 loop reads CASSPPTQGAYNEQFF. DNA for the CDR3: TGTGCCAGCTCACCACCAACACAGGGGGCCTACAATGAGCAGTTCTTC.

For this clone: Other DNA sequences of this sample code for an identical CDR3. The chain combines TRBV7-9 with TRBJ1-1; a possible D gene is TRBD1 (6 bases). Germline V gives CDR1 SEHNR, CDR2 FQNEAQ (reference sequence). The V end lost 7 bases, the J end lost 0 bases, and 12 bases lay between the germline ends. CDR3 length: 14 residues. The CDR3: CASTLGGLNTEAFF. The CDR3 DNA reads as TGTGCCAGCACGCTGGGGGGGCTGAACACTGAAGCTTTCTTT.

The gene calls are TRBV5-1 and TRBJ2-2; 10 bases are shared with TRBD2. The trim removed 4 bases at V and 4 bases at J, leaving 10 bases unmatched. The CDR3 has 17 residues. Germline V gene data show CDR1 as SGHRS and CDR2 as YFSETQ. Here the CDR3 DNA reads TGCGCCAGCAGCGCAGCGGGACTAGCGATAGGCACCGGGGAGCTGTTTTTT. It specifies CASSAAGLAIGTGELFF.

CDR3 DNA sequence: TGTGCCAGCAGTGCTAGCGGTAACTCCTACGAGCAGTACTTC. Amino acid sequence: CASSASGNSYEQYF. The chain has TRBV27 and TRBJ2-7; 7 nucleotides line up with TRBD2. With V trimmed by 5 bases and J by 0 bases, 4 bases remained unmatched. Germline CDR1 is MNHEY and CDR2 is SMNVEV (reference sequence). The CDR3 has 14 residues.

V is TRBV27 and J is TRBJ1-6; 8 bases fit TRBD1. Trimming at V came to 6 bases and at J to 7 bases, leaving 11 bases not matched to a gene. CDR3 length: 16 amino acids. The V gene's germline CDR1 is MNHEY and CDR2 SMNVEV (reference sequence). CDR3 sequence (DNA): TGTGCCAGCAGACAAGGACAGGGCTACGCAAATTCACCCCTCCACTTT. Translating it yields CASRQGQGYANSPLHF.

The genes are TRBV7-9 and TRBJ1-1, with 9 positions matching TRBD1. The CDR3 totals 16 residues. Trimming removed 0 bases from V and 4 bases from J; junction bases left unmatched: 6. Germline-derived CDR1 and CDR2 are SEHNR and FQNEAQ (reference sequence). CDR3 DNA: TGTGCCAGCAGCTTAGCCTCGACAGGGGGTATCACTGAAGCTTTCTTT. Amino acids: CASSLASTGGITEAFF.

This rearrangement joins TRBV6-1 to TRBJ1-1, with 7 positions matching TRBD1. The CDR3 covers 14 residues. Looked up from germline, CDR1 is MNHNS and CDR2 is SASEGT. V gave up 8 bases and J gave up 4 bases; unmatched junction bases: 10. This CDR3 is CASQSTGEGTEAFF. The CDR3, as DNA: TGTGCCAGCCAAAGCACAGGGGAAGGCACTGAAGCTTTCTTT.